The clone carrying this TCR beta chain was seen more than once but under ten times. The data derive from a study of T cell changes during pregnancy in multiple sclerosis. Sequencing was performed with immunoSEQ multiplex PCR; in TCRdb, only in-frame clones are kept and a portion is missing. The sample holds 45,000 to 65,000 clones; approximately 90% are singletons and the top ten take 3.6%. The CDR3 contains 15 residues. Per the germline V gene, CDR1 is KGHSH and CDR2 is LQKENI. V shed 3 bases and J shed 0 bases, with 11 bases lying between them. The chain carries TRBV18 and TRBJ1-1, with D maybe TRBD1 (5 bases). The receptor comes from a female donor in good health, enrolled as a control in a pregnancy study. The sequencing here drew on peripheral blood, taken after pregnancy. The CDR3 nucleotides read TGTGCCAGCTCACCTTCCGACAGCATGAACACTGAAGCTTTCTTT. Amino acid sequence: CASSPSDSMNTEAFF.